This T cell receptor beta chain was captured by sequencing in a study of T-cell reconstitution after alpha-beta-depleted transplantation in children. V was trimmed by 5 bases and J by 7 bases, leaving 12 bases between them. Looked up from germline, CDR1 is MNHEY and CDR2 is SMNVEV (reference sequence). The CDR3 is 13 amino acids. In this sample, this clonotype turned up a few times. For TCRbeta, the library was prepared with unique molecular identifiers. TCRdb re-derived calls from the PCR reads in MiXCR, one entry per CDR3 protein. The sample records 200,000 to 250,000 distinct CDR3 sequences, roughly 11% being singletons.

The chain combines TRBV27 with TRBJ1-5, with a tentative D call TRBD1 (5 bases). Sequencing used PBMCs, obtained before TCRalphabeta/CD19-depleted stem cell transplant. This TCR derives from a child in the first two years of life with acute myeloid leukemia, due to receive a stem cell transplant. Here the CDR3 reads CASSPSGGQPQHF. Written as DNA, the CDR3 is TGTGCCAGCAGTCCCTCTGGGGGGCAGCCCCAGCATTTT.